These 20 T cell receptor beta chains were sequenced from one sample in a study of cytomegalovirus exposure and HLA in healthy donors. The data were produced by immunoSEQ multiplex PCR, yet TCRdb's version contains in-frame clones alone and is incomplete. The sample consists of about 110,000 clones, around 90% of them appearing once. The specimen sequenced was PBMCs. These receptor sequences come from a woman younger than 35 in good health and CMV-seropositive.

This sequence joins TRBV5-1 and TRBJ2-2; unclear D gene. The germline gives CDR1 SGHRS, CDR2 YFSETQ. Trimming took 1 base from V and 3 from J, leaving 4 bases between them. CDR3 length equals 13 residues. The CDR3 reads CASSLRDTGELFF. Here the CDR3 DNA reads TGCGCCAGCAGCTTGCGGGACACCGGGGAGCTGTTTTTT.

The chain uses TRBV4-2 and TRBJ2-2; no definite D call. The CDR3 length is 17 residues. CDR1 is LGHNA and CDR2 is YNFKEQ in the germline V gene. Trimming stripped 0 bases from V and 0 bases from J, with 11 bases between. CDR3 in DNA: TGTGCCAGCAGCCAAGAGGTCACCTACTCGAACACCGGGGAGCTGTTTTTT. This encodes CASSQEVTYSNTGELFF.

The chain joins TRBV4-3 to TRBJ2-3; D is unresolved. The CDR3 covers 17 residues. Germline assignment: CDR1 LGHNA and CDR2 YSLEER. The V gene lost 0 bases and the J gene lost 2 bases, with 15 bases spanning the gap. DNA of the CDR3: TGCGCCAGCAGCCAAGATCAGGCACCCCAATCCACAGATACGCAGTATTTT. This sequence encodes CASSQDQAPQSTDTQYF.

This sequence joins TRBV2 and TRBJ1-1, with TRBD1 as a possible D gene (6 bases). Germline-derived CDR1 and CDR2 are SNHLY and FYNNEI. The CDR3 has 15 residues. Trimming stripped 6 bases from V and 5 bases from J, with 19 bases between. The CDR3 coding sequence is TGTGCCAGCAGCCACGATAAACAGGGACGGACTGAAGCTTTCTTT. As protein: CASSHDKQGRTEAFF.

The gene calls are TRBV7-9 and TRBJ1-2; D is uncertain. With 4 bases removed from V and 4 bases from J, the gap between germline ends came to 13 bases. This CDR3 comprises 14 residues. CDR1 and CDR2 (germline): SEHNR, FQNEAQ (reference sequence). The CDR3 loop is CASSSDLGGYGYTF. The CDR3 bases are TGTGCCAGCAGCTCCGACTTGGGAGGCTATGGCTACACCTTC.

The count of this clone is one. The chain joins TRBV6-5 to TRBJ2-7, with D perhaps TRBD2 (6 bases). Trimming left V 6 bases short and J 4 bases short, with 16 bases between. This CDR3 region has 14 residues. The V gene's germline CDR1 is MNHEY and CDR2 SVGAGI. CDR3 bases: TGTGCCAGCAGCCCTCGGGGTAGCGGATACGAGCAGTACGTC. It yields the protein CASSPRGSGYEQYV.

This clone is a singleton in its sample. CDR3 DNA: TGTGCCAGTAGTGCACAGGGGAGGTCCTACAATGAGCAGTTCTTC. Its translation: CASSAQGRSYNEQFF. The chain uses TRBV19 and TRBJ2-1, with D perhaps TRBD1 (7 bases). V lost 5 bases and J lost 1, with 12 bases in between. The CDR3 sequence is 15 residues long. CDR1 is LNHDA and CDR2 is SQIVND in the germline V gene (reference sequence).

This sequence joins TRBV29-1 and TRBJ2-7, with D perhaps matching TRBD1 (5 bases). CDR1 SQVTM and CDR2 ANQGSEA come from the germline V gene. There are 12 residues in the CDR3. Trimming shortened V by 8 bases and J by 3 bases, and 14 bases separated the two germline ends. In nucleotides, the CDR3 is TGCAGCTCACTGGGGCAGGGCTACGAGCAGTACTTC. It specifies CSSLGQGYEQYF.

The CDR3 sequence: CASRPGTGYNSPLHF. The CDR3 nucleotides read TGTGCCAGCAGACCAGGGACAGGCTATAATTCACCCCTCCACTTT. The chain has TRBV28 and TRBJ1-6, with 8 nucleotides matching TRBD1. CDR1 and CDR2 (germline): MDHEN, SYDVKM. V shed 6 bases, J shed 3 bases, and the junction held 4 bases outside the gene matches. This CDR3 spans 15 amino acids.

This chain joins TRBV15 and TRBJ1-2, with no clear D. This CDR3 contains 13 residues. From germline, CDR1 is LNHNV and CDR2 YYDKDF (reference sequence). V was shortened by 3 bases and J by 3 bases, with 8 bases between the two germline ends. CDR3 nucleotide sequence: TGTGCCACCAGCAGCCTACTGGACTATGGCTACACCTTC. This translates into CATSSLLDYGYTF.

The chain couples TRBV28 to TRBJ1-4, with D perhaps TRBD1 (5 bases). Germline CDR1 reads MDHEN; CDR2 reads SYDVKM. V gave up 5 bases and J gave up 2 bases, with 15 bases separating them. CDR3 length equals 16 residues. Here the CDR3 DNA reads TGTGCCAGCAGTCGGGAGGGGCCCCCCACTAATGAAAAACTGTTTTTT. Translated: CASSREGPPTNEKLFF. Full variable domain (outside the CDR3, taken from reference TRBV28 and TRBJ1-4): DVKVTQSSRYLVKRTGEKVFLECVQDMDHENMFWYRQDPGLGLRLIYFSYDVKMKEKGDIPEGYSVSREKKERFSLILESASTNQTSMYLCASSREGPPTNEKLFFGSGTQLSVL.

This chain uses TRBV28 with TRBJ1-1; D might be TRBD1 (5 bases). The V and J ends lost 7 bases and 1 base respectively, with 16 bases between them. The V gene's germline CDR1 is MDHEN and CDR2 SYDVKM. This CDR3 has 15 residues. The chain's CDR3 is CASTAAGRGNTEAFF. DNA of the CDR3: TGTGCCAGCACCGCTGCAGGGAGGGGGAACACTGAAGCTTTCTTT.

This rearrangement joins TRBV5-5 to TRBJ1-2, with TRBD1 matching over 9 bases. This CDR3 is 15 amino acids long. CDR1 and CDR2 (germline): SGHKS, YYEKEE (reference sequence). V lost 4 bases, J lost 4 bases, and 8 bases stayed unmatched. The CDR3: CASSPGDRAVYGYTF. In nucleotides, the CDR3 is TGTGCCAGCAGCCCCGGGGACAGGGCCGTCTATGGCTACACCTTC.

CDR3 bases: TGTGCCACCAGTAACAGGGACTATGGCTACACCTTC. Its protein product is CATSNRDYGYTF. This chain uses TRBV15 with TRBJ1-2; the D gene is possibly TRBD1 (6 bases). Germline V gene data show CDR1 as LNHNV and CDR2 as YYDKDF (reference sequence). CDR3 length equals 12 residues. With 6 bases removed from V and 3 bases from J, the gap between germline ends came to 8 bases.

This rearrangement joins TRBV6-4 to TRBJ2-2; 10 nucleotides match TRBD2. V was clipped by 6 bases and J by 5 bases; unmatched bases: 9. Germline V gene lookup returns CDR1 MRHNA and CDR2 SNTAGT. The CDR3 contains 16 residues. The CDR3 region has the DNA TGTGCCAGCAGCCGCGACAGCGGGGGGGCGACCGGGGAGCTGTTTTTT. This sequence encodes CASSRDSGGATGELFF.

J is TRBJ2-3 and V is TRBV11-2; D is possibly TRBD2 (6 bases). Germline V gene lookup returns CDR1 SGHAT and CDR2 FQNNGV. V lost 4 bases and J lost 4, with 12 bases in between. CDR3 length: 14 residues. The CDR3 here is CASSSGTPPDTQYF. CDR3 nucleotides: TGTGCCAGCAGCTCCGGGACTCCGCCAGATACGCAGTATTTT.

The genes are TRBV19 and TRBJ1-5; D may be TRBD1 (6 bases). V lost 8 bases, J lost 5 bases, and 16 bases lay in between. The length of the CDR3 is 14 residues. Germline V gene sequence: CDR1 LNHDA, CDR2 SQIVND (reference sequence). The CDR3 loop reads CASLSRGRDQPQHF. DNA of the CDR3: TGTGCCAGTCTCTCCAGGGGCAGGGATCAGCCCCAGCATTTT.

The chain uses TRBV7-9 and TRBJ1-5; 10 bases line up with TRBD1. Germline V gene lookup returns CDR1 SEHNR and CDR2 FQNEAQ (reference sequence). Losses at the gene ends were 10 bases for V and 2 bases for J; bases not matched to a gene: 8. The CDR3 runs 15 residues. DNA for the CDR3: TGTGCCATCGCGACAGGGGGCTTTGGCAATCAGCCCCAGCATTTT. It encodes CAIATGGFGNQPQHF.

CDR3 amino acids: CASKRDRGQGYTF. The CDR3 DNA sequence: TGTGCCAGCAAAAGGGACAGGGGACAGGGCTACACCTTC. This chain uses TRBV6-1 with TRBJ1-2; 10 bases match TRBD1. V lost 7 bases and J lost 8; bases outside the gene matches: 7. CDR1 and CDR2 (germline): MNHNS, SASEGT. This CDR3 is 13 amino acids long.

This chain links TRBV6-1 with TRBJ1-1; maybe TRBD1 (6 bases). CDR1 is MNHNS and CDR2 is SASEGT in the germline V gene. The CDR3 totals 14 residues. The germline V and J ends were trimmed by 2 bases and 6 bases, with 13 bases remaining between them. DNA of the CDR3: TGTGCCAGCAGTGAAAAGATGACAGGTCCTGAAGCTTTCTTT. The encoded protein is CASSEKMTGPEAFF.